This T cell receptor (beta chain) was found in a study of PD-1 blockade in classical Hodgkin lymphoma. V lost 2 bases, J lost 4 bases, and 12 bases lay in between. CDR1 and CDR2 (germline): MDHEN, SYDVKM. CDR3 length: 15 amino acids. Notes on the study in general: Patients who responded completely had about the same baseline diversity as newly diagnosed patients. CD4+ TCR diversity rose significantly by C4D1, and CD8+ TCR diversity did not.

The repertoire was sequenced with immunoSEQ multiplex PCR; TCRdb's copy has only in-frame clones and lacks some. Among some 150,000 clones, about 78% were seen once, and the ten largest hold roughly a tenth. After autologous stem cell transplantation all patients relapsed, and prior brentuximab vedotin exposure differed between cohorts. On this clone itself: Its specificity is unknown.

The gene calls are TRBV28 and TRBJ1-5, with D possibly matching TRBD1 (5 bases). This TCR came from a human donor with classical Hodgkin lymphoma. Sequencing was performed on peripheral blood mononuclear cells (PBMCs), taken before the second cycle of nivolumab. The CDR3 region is CASSLRGLGNQPQHF. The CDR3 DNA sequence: TGTGCCAGCAGTTTAAGGGGTCTGGGAAATCAGCCCCAGCATTTT.